Below, one T cell receptor beta chain is given with its context. The data belong to a study of blood T cell repertoires in COVID-19. For the study at large: The United States, Italy and Spain supplied acute and convalescent COVID-19 samples. PBMCs, B-cell-depleted T cells, or T cells were the source of the cDNA or gDNA that made up the material.

Original analysis: Nucleated cell number was recorded as an estimate derived from reference gene primer amplification. Clones were sequenced by immunoSEQ multiplex PCR, and TCRdb holds only the in-frame ones, with some missing. D and trimming were read from the DNA, whereas the V and J calls and clone size are those reported in that table. The sample consists of 99,000 or so clones, around 76% of them appearing once. V lost 4 bases, J lost 4 bases, and 7 bases lay in between. This CDR3 is 12 amino acids long. Looked up from germline, CDR1 is MDHEN and CDR2 is SYDVKM. The origin of this receptor is a woman aged 70-85 years with acute or convalescent COVID-19. Sequencing was carried out using peripheral blood. The V and J genes are TRBV28 and TRBJ1-2, with no clear D. The CDR3 coding sequence is TGTGCCAGCAGTTCCACCGGCTATGGCTACACCTTC. Encoded protein: CASSSTGYGYTF.